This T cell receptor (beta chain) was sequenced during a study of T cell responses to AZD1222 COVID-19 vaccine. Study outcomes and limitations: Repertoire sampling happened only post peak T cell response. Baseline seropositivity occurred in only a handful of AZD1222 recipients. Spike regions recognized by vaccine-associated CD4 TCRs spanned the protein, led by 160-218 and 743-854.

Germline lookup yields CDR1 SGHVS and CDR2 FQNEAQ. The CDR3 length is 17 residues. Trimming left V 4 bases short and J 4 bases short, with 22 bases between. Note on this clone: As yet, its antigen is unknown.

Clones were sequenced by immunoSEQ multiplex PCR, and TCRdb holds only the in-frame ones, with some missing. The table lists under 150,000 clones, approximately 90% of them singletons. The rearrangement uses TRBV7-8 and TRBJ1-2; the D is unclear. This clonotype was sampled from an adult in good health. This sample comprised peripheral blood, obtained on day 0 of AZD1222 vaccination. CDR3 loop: CASSSEVLSFYSYGYTF. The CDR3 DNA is TGTGCCAGCAGCTCGGAGGTGCTGTCTTTTTATTCCTATGGCTACACCTTC.